This T cell receptor (beta chain) was recorded in a study of CD8 T cell repertoires and HIV-1 epitope variants. TCRdb's copy holds only in-frame clones and misses some; the assay was immunoSEQ multiplex PCR. The table has 4,500 to 7,000 clones, over 60% seen once. In the case of this clone: Its antigen is as yet unknown. The sample has other DNA sequences that encode this CDR3 too.

The CDR3 is 12 amino acids. Germline V gene lookup returns CDR1 SGHRS and CDR2 YFSETQ. Trimming took off 0 bases at V and 5 bases at J, with 5 bases between the two ends. The clonotype originates from a male donor with HIV. V is TRBV5-1 and J is TRBJ2-5, with D possibly matching TRBD1 (5 bases). Sequenced: cultured CD8+ T cells derived from PBMCs. The CDR3 coding sequence is TGCGCCAGCAGCTTGGCAGGGGAGACCCAGTACTTC. This encodes CASSLAGETQYF.